The 19 T cell receptor beta chains below all came from one sample that was sequenced in a study of CD4 T cells in relation to SARS-CoV-2 and coronaviruses. The repertoire was sequenced with immunoSEQ multiplex PCR; TCRdb's copy has only in-frame clones and lacks some. Seen here are roughly 30,000 clones, around 79% observed once, and the top ten hold 20% to 25%. These receptors' antigens are unknown. Before the COVID-19 pandemic, during about 2010-2019, CD4+ T cells were taken from unexposed donors. The cells were cultured for over eight days before CD4+ T cells were isolated. The sequencing input was CD4+ T cells from PBMCs, cultured in vitro. The receptor set was obtained from a human donor in good health.

The V call is TRBV6-5, the J call TRBJ2-1; 11 bases line up with TRBD2. From germline, CDR1 is MNHEY and CDR2 SVGAGI. This CDR3 comprises 15 residues. With V trimmed by 5 bases and J by 7 bases, 7 bases remained unmatched. CDR3 nucleotide sequence: TGTGCCAGCAGTCGAACTAGCGGGGGACTAAATGAGCAGTTCTTC. Translation gives CASSRTSGGLNEQFF.

Only a few counts were recorded for this clone. The V gene is TRBV2, the J gene TRBJ1-6, with D possibly being TRBD1 (6 bases). The ends were cut back, 4 bases at V and 0 bases at J, with 10 bases in the middle. The CDR3 has 16 amino acids. The germline gives CDR1 SNHLY, CDR2 FYNNEI. The CDR3 sequence: CASSADRSSYNSPLHF. As DNA, the CDR3 is TGTGCCAGCAGTGCTGACAGGAGCTCCTATAATTCACCCCTCCACTTT.

This clone appeared a few times. V usage is TRBV6-2 or TRBV6-3 and J usage is TRBJ2-5, with 7 bases fitting TRBD2. Trimming at V came to 2 bases and at J to 7 bases, leaving 10 bases not matched to a gene. The CDR3 loop spans 15 amino acids. The germline gives CDR1 MNHEY, CDR2 SVGEGT. The CDR3 protein is CASSYGRGGFMTQYF. CDR3 coding DNA: TGTGCCAGCAGTTACGGGAGGGGCGGTTTTATGACCCAGTACTTC.

This clone was detected a few times. This sequence joins TRBV30 and TRBJ1-3; 9 positions agree with TRBD1. The CDR3 consists of 15 residues. Germline V gene lookup returns CDR1 GTSNPN and CDR2 SVGIG (reference sequence). V lost 5 bases and J lost 2; bases outside the gene matches: 7. In DNA form, the CDR3 reads TGTGCCTGGGGCAGGACAGGGGAAGCTGGAAACACCATATATTTT. Amino acid sequence: CAWGRTGEAGNTIYF.

This chain links TRBV5-1 with TRBJ2-1; 7 bases line up with TRBD2. Germline lookup yields CDR1 SGHRS and CDR2 YFSETQ. V lost 4 bases, J lost 8 bases, and 12 bases stayed unmatched. The CDR3 consists of 15 residues. In DNA form, the CDR3 reads TGCGCCAGCAGCATAACTAGCGTGAATGCCGATGAGCAGTTCTTC. As protein: CASSITSVNADEQFF.

DNA of the CDR3: TGTGCCATCAGCGGACAGGGCAGGGTCAACGAGCAGTACTTC. The encoded protein is CAISGQGRVNEQYF. This chain joins TRBV10-3 and TRBJ2-7, with 8 bases identical to TRBD1. The germline CDR1 and CDR2 sequences are ENHRY and SYGVKD. The CDR3 runs 14 residues. V trimming: 6 bases; J trimming: 5 bases; junction bases outside the gene matches: 9.

This rearrangement joins TRBV3-1 (or the pseudogene TRBV3-2) to TRBJ1-5, with no clear D. V was shortened by 3 bases and J by 2 bases, with 5 bases between the two germline ends. Germline CDR1 LGHDT, CDR2 YNNKEL (reference sequence). The CDR3 is 13 amino acids. The CDR3 nucleotides read TGTGCCAGCAGCCACGTCGGCAATCAGCCCCAGCATTTT. Its translation: CASSHVGNQPQHF.

The genes are TRBV19 and TRBJ1-4; D is possibly TRBD1 (6 bases). V dropped 3 bases and J dropped 13 bases, with 12 bases sitting between them. CDR1 and CDR2 from the germline V gene are LNHDA and SQIVND (reference sequence). This CDR3 spans 12 amino acids. The CDR3, as DNA: TGTGCCAGTAGTATTCAAGGAGGGGGACTGTTTTTT. Translation gives CASSIQGGGLFF.

The rearrangement joins TRBV28 to TRBJ1-6, with a possible D match to TRBD1 (6 bases). The CDR3 totals 14 residues. Germline assignment: CDR1 MDHEN and CDR2 SYDVKM. The V end lost 2 bases, the J end lost 8 bases, and 10 bases lay between the germline ends. Here the CDR3 reads CASSLPGDDSPLHF. The CDR3 DNA sequence: TGTGCCAGCAGTTTACCAGGGGACGATTCACCCCTCCACTTT.

The chain employs TRBV19 and TRBJ1-2, with 9 bases fitting TRBD1. This CDR3 contains 15 residues. J lost 6 bases, V lost 6 bases, and 11 bases had no gene match. CDR1 LNHDA and CDR2 SQIVND come from the germline V gene (reference sequence). CDR3 sequence reads: CASSPRTGQGDGYTF. The CDR3 nucleotides are TGTGCCAGTAGCCCCCGAACGGGACAGGGTGATGGCTACACCTTC.

The gene calls are TRBV9 and TRBJ1-3; 7 nucleotides align to TRBD1. CDR3 size: 14 residues. Germline CDR1 SGDLS, CDR2 YYNGEE. The trim removed 0 bases at V and 3 bases at J, leaving 0 bases unmatched. In nucleotides, the CDR3 is TGTGCCAGCAGCGTAGACAGGGGTGGAAACACCATATATTTT. This codes for CASSVDRGGNTIYF.

The chain is built from TRBV7-2 and TRBJ2-5; 7 bases map to TRBD2. This CDR3 is 14 amino acids long. Per germline, CDR1 SGHTA and CDR2 FQGNSA. With V trimmed by 5 bases and J by 6 bases, 9 bases remained unmatched. CDR3 residues: CASSQVGRGKTQYF. CDR3 in DNA: TGTGCCAGCAGCCAAGTAGGGAGGGGCAAGACCCAGTACTTC.

The V and J genes are TRBV5-1 and TRBJ2-7; perhaps TRBD2 as D (5 bases). The V gene lost 4 bases and the J gene lost 2 bases, with 16 bases spanning the gap. Germline V CDR1 and CDR2: SGHRS, YFSETQ. The CDR3 contains 15 residues. CDR3 bases: TGCGCCAGCAGCCAAGGCAGTGGAGGAACCTACGAGCAGTACTTC. Encoded protein: CASSQGSGGTYEQYF.

The chain has TRBV7-3 and TRBJ2-2; D not certain. The ends were cut back, 2 bases at V and 1 base at J, with 8 bases in the middle. The CDR3 runs 15 residues. In germline, CDR1 is SGHTA, CDR2 FQGTGA. CDR3 in amino acids: CASSLYNGNTGELFF. The CDR3 nucleotides read TGTGCCAGCAGCTTATATAACGGGAACACCGGGGAGCTGTTTTTT.

The chain is built from TRBV5-1 and TRBJ2-2; D tentatively fits TRBD1 or TRBD2 (5 bases each). The CDR3 loop spans 15 amino acids. Germline V gene sequence: CDR1 SGHRS, CDR2 YFSETQ. V was cut by 2 bases and J by 5 bases, with 13 bases left in between. CDR3 region: CASSFGALTTGELFF. DNA for the CDR3: TGCGCCAGCAGCTTCGGGGCTTTGACAACCGGGGAGCTGTTTTTT.

The chain is built from TRBV4-1 and TRBJ2-7, with no clear D. Germline V gene lookup returns CDR1 MGHRA and CDR2 YSYEKL. The CDR3 covers 15 residues. V lost 2 bases and J 2 bases, leaving 13 bases between the germline ends. In DNA form, the CDR3 reads TGCGCCAGCAGCCAACTAGGGTTACCGACCTACGAGCAGTACTTC. Protein sequence: CASSQLGLPTYEQYF.

The chain joins TRBV5-1 to TRBJ2-3; TRBD2 might be the D (6 bases). V was clipped by 2 bases and J by 4 bases, with 11 bases between them. Germline V gene lookup returns CDR1 SGHRS and CDR2 YFSETQ. The CDR3 loop spans 14 amino acids. This CDR3 reads CASSFAGRSDTQYF. The CDR3 bases are TGCGCCAGCAGCTTCGCGGGACGCTCAGATACGCAGTATTTT.

This chain connects TRBV2 to TRBJ1-4, with TRBD1 as a possible D gene (6 bases). The CDR3 consists of 14 residues. Germline loops: CDR1 SNHLY, CDR2 FYNNEI. Trimming took off 6 bases at V and 1 base at J, with 9 bases between the two ends. DNA for the CDR3: TGTGCCAGCAGCATACAGGGAACTAATGAAAAACTGTTTTTT. This encodes CASSIQGTNEKLFF.

CDR3 loop: CASSLVGDLGDTQYF. In DNA form, the CDR3 reads TGTGCCAGCAGCTTAGTAGGCGACCTCGGGGATACGCAGTATTTT. V usage is TRBV7-9 and J usage is TRBJ2-3; D remains unclear. The germline V gene encodes CDR1 SEHNR and CDR2 FQNEAQ (reference sequence). The ends were cut back, 1 base at V and 6 bases at J, with 14 bases in the middle. The CDR3 contains 15 residues.